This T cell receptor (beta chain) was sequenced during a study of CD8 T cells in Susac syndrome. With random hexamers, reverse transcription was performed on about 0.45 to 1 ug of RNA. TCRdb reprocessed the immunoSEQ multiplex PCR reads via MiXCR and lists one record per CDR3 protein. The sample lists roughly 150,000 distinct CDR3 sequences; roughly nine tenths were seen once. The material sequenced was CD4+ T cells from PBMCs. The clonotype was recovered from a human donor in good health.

This CDR3 is CASSFRTLGTQYF. The DNA of the CDR3 is TGTGCCAGCAGTTTTCGGACTCTCGGGACCCAGTACTTC. V gene TRBV27 combines with J gene TRBJ2-5; a possible D gene is TRBD2 (5 bases). The CDR3 runs to 13 residues. Germline values: CDR1 MNHEY, CDR2 SMNVEV (reference sequence). Trimming shortened V by 3 bases and J by 7 bases, and 12 bases separated the two germline ends.